The clone carrying this TCR beta chain was detected many times. What it binds is unknown. This sample's TCRbeta library carried unique molecular identifier barcodes. A single record per CDR3 protein comes from TCRdb applying MiXCR to the PCR reads. The table lists approximately 34,000 distinct CDR3 sequences, under 8% of them singletons. The data belong to a study of T-cell reconstitution after alpha-beta-depleted transplantation in children. Study-wide findings and caveats: About two months after transplant, alpha-beta T cells reportedly came from several hundred expanded graft clones. Surviving recipient cells, namely T cells and thymic progenitors, were the source of high day-60 TCRbeta diversity in some patients.

The material was peripheral blood, obtained 60 days after TCRalphabeta/CD19-depleted stem cell transplant. The sequence was obtained from a child younger than two who had a stem cell transplant for acute myeloid leukemia, so the T cells may come from the graft donor.

This chain's CDR3 is CASSPPGAEQFF. The CDR3 nucleotides read TGTGCCAGCAGCCCTCCGGGCGCGGAGCAGTTCTTC. The chain is built from TRBV27 and TRBJ2-1; D is uncertain. V was cut by 6 bases and J by 10 bases, with 13 bases left in between. The germline CDR1 and CDR2 sequences are MNHEY and SMNVEV (reference sequence). The CDR3 length is 12 residues.